One sample yielded the 15 T cell receptor beta chains listed below, sequenced in a study of blood T cell repertoires in COVID-19 (dated by TCRdb to between 2020 and 2021). Receptor libraries were prepared by the immunoSEQ multiplex PCR assay. TCRdb stores this immuneACCESS table with in-frame sequences only. Part of the clones is absent; in the studies checked, under half of the shortfall reflects unresolved V genes, and no reason is known for the rest. Recorded for this sample are more than 95,000 clones; about 85% of them occurred a single time. Of the sample, 7.7% is held by the ten largest clones. The specimen was peripheral blood. Receptors were obtained from a human donor in a cohort sampled during active COVID-19.

The rearrangement uses TRBV30 and TRBJ2-7, with 12 bases lining up with TRBD2. The germline V gene has CDR1 GTSNPN and CDR2 SVGIG (reference sequence). The V gene end was trimmed by 0 bases and the J gene end by 4 bases; junction bases not matched to a gene: 10. The CDR3 contains 17 residues. The CDR3 loop is CAWSVSRTSGVAYEQYF. The CDR3 coding sequence is TGTGCCTGGAGTGTTTCTCGGACTAGCGGGGTCGCGTACGAGCAGTACTTC.

The chain carries TRBV18 and TRBJ1-2; TRBD1 is a possible D gene (5 bases). Germline lookup yields CDR1 KGHSH and CDR2 LQKENI. Trimming left V 3 bases short and J 0 bases short, with 14 bases between. CDR3 length: 16 amino acids. The CDR3 DNA is TGTGCCAGCTCACCGGGTCCCTGGACAACTAACTATGGCTACACCTTC. It encodes CASSPGPWTTNYGYTF.

The rearrangement uses TRBV3-1 (or the pseudogene TRBV3-2) and TRBJ2-1, with 7 positions matching TRBD2. The V segment lost 4 bases and the J segment 3 bases; nucleotides outside the gene matches: 6. The CDR3 runs 15 residues. Germline lookup yields CDR1 LGHDT and CDR2 YNNKEL (reference sequence). In DNA form, the CDR3 reads TGTGCCAGCAGCCCGCTAGCGGTCGACTACAATGAGCAGTTCTTC. Translation: CASSPLAVDYNEQFF.

The chain joins TRBV29-1 to TRBJ2-2; 9 bases agree with TRBD2. The CDR3 length is 15 residues. Losses at the gene ends were 1 base for V and 4 bases for J; bases not matched to a gene: 4. The germline V gene has CDR1 SQVTM and CDR2 ANQGSEA. Here the CDR3 DNA reads TGCAGCGTTGAAGGCGGGGGGGTATTCACCGGGGAGCTGTTTTTT. It yields the protein CSVEGGGVFTGELFF.

The rearrangement links TRBV14 to TRBJ2-3; D uncertain. The length of the CDR3 is 15 residues. From germline, CDR1 is SGHDN and CDR2 FVKESK. Trimming pared 0 bases from V and 6 bases from J, leaving 13 bases between. The CDR3 region has the DNA TGTGCCAGCAGCCAAGACAGGCTATCACTGGATACGCAGTATTTT. It yields the protein CASSQDRLSLDTQYF. The variable domain in full, completed from reference TRBV14 and TRBJ2-3, reads EAGVTQFPSHSVIEKGQTVTLRCDPISGHDNLYWYRRVMGKEIKFLLHFVKESKQDESGMPNNRFLAERTGGTYSTLKVQPAELEDSGVYFCASSQDRLSLDTQYFGPGTRLTVL.

V usage is TRBV6-5 and J usage is TRBJ1-5, with D unclear. The V end lost 6 bases, the J end lost 2 bases, and 11 bases lay between the germline ends. Germline CDR1 is MNHEY and CDR2 is SVGAGI. This CDR3 has 14 residues. The DNA of the CDR3 is TGTGCCAGCAGCCCCTCCCCCGGCAATCAGCCCCAGCATTTT. Its translation is CASSPSPGNQPQHF.

The CDR3 is CASSTGPNTEAFF. DNA of the CDR3: TGTGCCAGCAGTACAGGGCCGAACACTGAAGCTTTCTTT. This chain uses TRBV7-3 with TRBJ1-1; TRBD1 is a possible D gene (6 bases). The CDR3 contains 13 residues. V was clipped by 6 bases and J by 1 base, with 9 bases between them. In germline, CDR1 is SGHTA, CDR2 FQGTGA.

This clone was recorded a few times. The rearrangement uses TRBV7-2 and TRBJ2-3, with D hard to call. V was shortened by 1 base and J by 2 bases, with 10 bases between the two germline ends. CDR3 length: 15 amino acids. The germline V gene encodes CDR1 SGHTA and CDR2 FQGNSA. CDR3 sequence reads: CASSLVSGPTDTQYF. CDR3 DNA: TGTGCCAGCAGCTTAGTTTCAGGCCCCACAGATACGCAGTATTTT.

The V gene is TRBV11-2, the J gene TRBJ1-5; no definite D call. Germline V gene data show CDR1 as SGHAT and CDR2 as FQNNGV. The CDR3 extends over 14 amino acids. Trimming took off 5 bases at V and 3 bases at J, with 11 bases between the two ends. CDR3 DNA: TGTGCCAGCAGCGCCCATACTGCCAATCAGCCCCAGCATTTT. Translating it yields CASSAHTANQPQHF.

Here the CDR3 reads CASSSGQGAYTF. CDR3 coding DNA: TGTGCCAGCAGCTCCGGACAGGGTGCGTACACCTTC. The chain has TRBV27 and TRBJ1-2; 8 nucleotides align to TRBD1. The ends lost 6 bases at V and 11 bases at J; junction bases unmatched: 8. In germline, CDR1 is MNHEY, CDR2 SMNVEV (reference sequence). There are 12 residues in the CDR3.

V is TRBV5-4 and J is TRBJ2-1; 7 bases are a match to TRBD2. The CDR3 totals 17 residues. The V gene's germline CDR1 is SGHNT and CDR2 YYREEE (reference sequence). The V segment lost 6 bases and the J segment 0 bases; nucleotides outside the gene matches: 12. The chain's CDR3 is CASTSTSYASSYNEQFF. Here the CDR3 DNA reads TGTGCCAGCACTTCGACTAGCTATGCAAGCTCCTACAATGAGCAGTTCTTC.

This clone has just a few counts. J is TRBJ2-1 and V is TRBV7-7, with D hard to call. Germline assignment: CDR1 SSHAT and CDR2 FNYEAQ (reference sequence). V lost 1 base and J 7 bases, leaving 14 bases between the germline ends. This CDR3 is built from 15 residues. The CDR3, as DNA: TGTGCCAGCAGCTTAGGTGACTCCCCTGGGAATGAGCAGTTCTTC. Its protein is CASSLGDSPGNEQFF.

The chain uses TRBV18 and TRBJ2-2; 11 nucleotides align to TRBD2. The germline V gene has CDR1 KGHSH and CDR2 LQKENI. The CDR3 runs 17 residues. The V and J ends lost 3 bases and 1 base, in that order; junction bases with no gene match: 4. The CDR3 spells CASSPLGLAGNTGELFF. CDR3 nucleotide sequence: TGTGCCAGCTCACCGCTCGGACTAGCGGGGAACACCGGGGAGCTGTTTTTT.

V and J are TRBV3-1 (or the pseudogene TRBV3-2) and TRBJ2-7, with D tentatively TRBD2 (5 bases). CDR1 and CDR2 (germline): LGHDT, YNNKEL (reference sequence). The V end was cut by 0 bases, the J end by 7 bases, with 16 bases between. The length of the CDR3 is 15 residues. CDR3 loop: CASSQDSVPMNEQYF. DNA of the CDR3: TGTGCCAGCAGCCAAGATAGCGTTCCCATGAATGAGCAGTACTTC.

The rearrangement joins TRBV7-3 to TRBJ2-2; perhaps TRBD1 as D (6 bases). The germline V gene encodes CDR1 SGHTA and CDR2 FQGTGA. The CDR3 runs to 16 residues. V was trimmed by 4 bases and J by 5 bases, leaving 17 bases between them. Here the CDR3 DNA reads TGTGCCAGCAGCTCCCGGACAGCTCCAGCGACCGGGGAGCTGTTTTTT. Amino acids: CASSSRTAPATGELFF.